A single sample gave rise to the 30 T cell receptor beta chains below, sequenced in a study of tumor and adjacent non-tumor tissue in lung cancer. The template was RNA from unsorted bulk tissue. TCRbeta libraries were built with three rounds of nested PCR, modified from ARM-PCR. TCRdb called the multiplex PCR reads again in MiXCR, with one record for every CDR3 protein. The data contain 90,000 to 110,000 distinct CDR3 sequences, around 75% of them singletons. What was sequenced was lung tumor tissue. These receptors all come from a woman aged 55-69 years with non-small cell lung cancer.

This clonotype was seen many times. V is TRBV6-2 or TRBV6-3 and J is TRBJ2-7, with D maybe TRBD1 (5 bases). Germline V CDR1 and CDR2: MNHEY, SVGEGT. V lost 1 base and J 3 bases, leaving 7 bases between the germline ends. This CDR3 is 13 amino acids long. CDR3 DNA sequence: TGTGCCAGCAGTTACTGGCAGGGCTACGAGCAGTACTTC. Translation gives CASSYWQGYEQYF.

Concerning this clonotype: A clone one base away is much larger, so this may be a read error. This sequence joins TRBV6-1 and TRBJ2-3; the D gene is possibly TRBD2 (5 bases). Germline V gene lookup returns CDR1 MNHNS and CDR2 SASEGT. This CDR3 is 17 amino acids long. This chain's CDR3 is CTSSEGVRVTSPDTQYF. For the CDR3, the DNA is TGTACCAGCAGTGAAGGAGTGAGGGTCACGTCCCCAGATACGCAGTATTTT.

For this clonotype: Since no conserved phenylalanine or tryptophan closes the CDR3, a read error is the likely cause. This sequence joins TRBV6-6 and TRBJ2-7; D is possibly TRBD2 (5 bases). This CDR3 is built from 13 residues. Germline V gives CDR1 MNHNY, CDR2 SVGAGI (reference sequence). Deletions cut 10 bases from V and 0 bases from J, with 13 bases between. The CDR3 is CATGVTSSYEQYS. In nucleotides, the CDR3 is TGTGCCACCGGGGTCACCAGCTCCTACGAGCAGTACTCC.

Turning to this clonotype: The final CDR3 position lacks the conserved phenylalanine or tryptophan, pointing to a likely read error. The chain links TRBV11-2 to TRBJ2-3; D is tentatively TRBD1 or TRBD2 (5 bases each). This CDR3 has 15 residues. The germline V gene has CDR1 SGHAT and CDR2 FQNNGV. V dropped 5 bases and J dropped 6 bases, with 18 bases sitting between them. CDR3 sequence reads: CASSATGTAMDTQYS. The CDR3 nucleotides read TGTGCCAGCAGCGCCACCGGGACGGCCATGGATACGCAGTATTCT.

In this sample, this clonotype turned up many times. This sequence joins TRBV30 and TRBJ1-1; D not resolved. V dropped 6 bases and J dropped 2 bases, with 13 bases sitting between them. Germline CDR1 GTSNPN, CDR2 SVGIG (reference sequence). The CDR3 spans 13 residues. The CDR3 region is CACVQEDNTEAFF. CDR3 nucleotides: TGTGCCTGCGTTCAGGAGGACAACACTGAAGCTTTCTTT.

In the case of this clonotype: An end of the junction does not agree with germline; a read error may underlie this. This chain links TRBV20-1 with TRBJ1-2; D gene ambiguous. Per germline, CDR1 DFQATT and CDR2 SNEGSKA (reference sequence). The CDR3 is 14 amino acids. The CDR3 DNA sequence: TGCAGTGCTAGAAATCGTGGGGAAATCTATGACTACACCTTC. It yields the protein CSARNRGEIYDYTF.

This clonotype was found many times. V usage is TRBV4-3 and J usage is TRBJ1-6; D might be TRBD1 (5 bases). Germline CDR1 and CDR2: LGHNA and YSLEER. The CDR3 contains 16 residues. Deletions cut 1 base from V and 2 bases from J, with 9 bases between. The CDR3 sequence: CASSQGGGTYNSPLHF. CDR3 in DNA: TGCGCCAGCAGCCAAGGGGGGGGGACCTATAATTCACCCCTCCACTTT.

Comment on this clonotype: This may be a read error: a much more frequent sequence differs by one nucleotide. The CDR3 is CASSSGTGDSYNSPFHF. For the CDR3, the DNA is TGTGCCAGCAGTTCAGGGACAGGTGACTCCTATAATTCACCCTTCCACTTT. The genes are TRBV6-5 and TRBJ1-6, with 8 bases that match TRBD1. The CDR3 extends over 17 amino acids. Germline V gene lookup returns CDR1 MNHEY and CDR2 SVGAGI.

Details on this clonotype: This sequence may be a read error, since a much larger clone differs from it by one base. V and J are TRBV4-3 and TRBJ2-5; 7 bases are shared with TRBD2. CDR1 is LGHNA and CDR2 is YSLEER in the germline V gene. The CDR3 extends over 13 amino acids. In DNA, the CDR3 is TGCGGCAGCAGCCAACAGCGGGGAGAGACCCAGTACTTC. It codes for CGSSQQRGETQYF.

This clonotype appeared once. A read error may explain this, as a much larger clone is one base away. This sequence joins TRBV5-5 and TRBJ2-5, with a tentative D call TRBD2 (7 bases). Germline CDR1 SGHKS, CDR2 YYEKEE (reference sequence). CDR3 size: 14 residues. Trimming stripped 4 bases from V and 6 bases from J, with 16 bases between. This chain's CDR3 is CASSLTRGGKTQYF. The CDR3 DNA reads TGTGCCAGCAGCCTTACTAGGGGGGGAAAGACCCAGTACTTC.

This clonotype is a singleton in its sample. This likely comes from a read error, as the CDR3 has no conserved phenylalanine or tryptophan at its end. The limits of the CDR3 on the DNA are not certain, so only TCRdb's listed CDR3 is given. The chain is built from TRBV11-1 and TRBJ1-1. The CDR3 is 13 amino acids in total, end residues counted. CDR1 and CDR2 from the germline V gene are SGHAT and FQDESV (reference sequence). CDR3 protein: CASSLDRNTEVFL.

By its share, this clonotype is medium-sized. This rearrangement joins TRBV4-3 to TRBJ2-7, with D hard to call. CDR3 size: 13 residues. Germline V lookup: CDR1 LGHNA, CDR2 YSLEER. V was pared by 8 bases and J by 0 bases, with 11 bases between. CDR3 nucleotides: TGCGCCAGCGGCTATTACAACTCCTACGAGCAGTACTTC. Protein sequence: CASGYYNSYEQYF.

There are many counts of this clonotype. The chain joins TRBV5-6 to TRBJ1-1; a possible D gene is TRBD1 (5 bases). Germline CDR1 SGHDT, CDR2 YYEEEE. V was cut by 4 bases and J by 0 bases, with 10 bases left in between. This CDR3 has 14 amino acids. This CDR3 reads CASSPWGLNTEAFF. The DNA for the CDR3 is TGTGCCAGCAGCCCCTGGGGGTTGAACACTGAAGCTTTCTTT.

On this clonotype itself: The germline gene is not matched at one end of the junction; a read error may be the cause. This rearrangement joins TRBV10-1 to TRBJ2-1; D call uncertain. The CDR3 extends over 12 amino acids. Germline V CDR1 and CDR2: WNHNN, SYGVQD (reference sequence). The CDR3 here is CASRGSYNEQYF. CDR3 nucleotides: TGCGCCAGCAGGGGAAGTTACAATGAGCAGTATTTC.

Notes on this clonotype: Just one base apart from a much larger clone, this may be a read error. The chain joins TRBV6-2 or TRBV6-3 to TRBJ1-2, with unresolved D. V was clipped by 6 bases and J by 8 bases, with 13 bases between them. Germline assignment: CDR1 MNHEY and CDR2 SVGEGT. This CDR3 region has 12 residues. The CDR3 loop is CASRLLTEGYTF. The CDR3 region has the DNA TGTGCCAGCAGACTACTTACCGAAGGCTACACCTTC.

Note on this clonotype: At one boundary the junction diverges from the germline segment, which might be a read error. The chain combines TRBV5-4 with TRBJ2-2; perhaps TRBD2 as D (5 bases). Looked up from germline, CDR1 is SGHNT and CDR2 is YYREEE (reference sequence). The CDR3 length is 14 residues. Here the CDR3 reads CACGSGMATGELFF. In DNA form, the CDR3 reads TGTGCCTGCGGTTCTGGCATGGCCACCGGGGAGCTGTTTTTC.

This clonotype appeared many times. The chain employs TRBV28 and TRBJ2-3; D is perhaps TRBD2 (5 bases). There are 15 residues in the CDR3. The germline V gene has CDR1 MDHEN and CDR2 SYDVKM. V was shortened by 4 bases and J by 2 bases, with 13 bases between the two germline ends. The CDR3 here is CASSYPPSLTDTQYF. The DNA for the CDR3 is TGTGCCAGCAGTTACCCACCTAGCCTCACAGATACGCAGTATTTT. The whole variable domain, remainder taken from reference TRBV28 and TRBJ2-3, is DVKVTQSSRYLVKRTGEKVFLECVQDMDHENMFWYRQDPGLGLRLIYFSYDVKMKEKGDIPEGYSVSREKKERFSLILESASTNQTSMYLCASSYPPSLTDTQYFGPGTRLTVL.

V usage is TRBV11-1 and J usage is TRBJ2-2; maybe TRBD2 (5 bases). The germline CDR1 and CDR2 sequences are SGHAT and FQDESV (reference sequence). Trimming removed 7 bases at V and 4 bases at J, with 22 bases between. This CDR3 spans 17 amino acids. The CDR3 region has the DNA TGTGCCAGCACCCCGCGAGTAGTGGGAGAATCCACCGGGGAGCTGTTTTTT. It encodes CASTPRVVGESTGELFF.

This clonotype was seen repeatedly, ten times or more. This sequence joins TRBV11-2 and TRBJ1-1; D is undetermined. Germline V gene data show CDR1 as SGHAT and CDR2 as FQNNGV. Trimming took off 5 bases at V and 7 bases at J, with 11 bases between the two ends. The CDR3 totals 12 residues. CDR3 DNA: TGTGCCAGCAGCAATTCGGGGTTTGAAGCTTTCTTT. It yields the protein CASSNSGFEAFF.

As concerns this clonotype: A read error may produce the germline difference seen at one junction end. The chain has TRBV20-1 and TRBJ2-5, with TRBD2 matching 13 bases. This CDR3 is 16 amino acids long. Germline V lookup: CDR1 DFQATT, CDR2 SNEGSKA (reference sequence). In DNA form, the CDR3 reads TGCAGTGCTACAGATTTGACTAGCGGGAGGTGGGAGACCCAGTACTTT. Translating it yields CSATDLTSGRWETQYF.

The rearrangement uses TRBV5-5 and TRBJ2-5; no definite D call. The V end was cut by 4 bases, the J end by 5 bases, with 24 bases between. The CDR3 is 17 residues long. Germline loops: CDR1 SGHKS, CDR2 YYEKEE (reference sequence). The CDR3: CASSPGDRWDNTETQYF. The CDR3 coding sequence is TGTGCCAGCAGCCCGGGCGATAGGTGGGATAATACGGAGACCCAGTACTTC.

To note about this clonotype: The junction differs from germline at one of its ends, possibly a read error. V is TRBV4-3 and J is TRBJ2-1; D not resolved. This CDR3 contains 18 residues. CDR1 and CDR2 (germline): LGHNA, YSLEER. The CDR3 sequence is CASSHEIPDATYYNEQLF. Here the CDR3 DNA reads TGCGCCAGCAGCCATGAGATTCCCGACGCTACCTACTACAATGAGCAGCTCTTC.

The CDR3 spells CSARRNRTFSYYGYTF. Here the CDR3 DNA reads TGCAGTGCCCGCAGAAACAGGACCTTTTCCTACTATGGCTACACCTTC. V and J are TRBV20-1 and TRBJ1-2; a possible D gene is TRBD1 (5 bases). CDR1 is DFQATT and CDR2 is SNEGSKA in the germline V gene (reference sequence). The CDR3 has 16 residues. Trimming cost V 6 bases and J 3 bases, with 23 bases left between them.

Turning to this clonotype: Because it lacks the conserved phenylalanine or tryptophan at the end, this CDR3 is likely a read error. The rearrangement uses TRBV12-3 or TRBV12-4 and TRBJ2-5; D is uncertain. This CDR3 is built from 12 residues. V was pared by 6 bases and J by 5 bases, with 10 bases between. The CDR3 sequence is CASSPFGETQYY. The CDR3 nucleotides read TGTGCCAGCAGCCCCTTTGGGGAGACCCAGTACTAC.

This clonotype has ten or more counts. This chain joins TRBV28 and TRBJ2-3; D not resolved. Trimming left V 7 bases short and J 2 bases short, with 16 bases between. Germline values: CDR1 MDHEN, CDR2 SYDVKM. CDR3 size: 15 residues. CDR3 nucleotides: TGTGCCAGCACCTCGATTGTCTTTAACACAGATACGCAGTATTTT. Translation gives CASTSIVFNTDTQYF.

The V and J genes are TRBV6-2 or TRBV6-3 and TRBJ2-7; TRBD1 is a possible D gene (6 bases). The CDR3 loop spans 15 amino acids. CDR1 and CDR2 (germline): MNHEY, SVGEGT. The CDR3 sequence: CTNRPPDRSSREQYF. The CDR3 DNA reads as TGTACCAACAGGCCTCCCGACAGGTCCTCAAGGGAGCAGTACTTC.

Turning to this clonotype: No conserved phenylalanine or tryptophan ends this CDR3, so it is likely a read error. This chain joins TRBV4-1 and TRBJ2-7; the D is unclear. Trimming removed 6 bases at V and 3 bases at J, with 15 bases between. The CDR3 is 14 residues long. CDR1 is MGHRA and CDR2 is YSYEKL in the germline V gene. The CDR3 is CASSQTRTSYEQYC. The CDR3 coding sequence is TGCGCCAGCAGTCAAACAAGGACGAGCTACGAGCAGTACTGC.

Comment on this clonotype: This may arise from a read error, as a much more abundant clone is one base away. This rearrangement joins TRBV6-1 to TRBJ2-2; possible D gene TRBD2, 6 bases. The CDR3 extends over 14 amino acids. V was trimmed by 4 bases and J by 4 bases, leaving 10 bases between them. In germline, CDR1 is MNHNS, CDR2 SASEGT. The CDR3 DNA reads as TGTGCCAGCAGTGGTCGGGAGTTCACCGGGGAGCTGTTTTTT. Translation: CASSGREFTGELFF.

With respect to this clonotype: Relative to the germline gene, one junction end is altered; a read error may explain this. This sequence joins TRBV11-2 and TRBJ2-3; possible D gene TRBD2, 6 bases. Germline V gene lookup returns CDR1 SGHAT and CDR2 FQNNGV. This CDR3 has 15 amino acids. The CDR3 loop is CAGSLVARGAYTQYF. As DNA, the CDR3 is TGTGCCGGCAGCTTAGTCGCGCGGGGCGCATATACGCAGTATTTT.

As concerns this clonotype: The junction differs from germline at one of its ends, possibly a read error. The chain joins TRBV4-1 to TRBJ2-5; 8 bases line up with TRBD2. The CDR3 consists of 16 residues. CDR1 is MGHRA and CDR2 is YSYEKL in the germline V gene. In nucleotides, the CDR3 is TGTGCCAGCAGCCAAGATAGGAGCGGGGGACAAGAGACCCAGTACTTC. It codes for CASSQDRSGGQETQYF.